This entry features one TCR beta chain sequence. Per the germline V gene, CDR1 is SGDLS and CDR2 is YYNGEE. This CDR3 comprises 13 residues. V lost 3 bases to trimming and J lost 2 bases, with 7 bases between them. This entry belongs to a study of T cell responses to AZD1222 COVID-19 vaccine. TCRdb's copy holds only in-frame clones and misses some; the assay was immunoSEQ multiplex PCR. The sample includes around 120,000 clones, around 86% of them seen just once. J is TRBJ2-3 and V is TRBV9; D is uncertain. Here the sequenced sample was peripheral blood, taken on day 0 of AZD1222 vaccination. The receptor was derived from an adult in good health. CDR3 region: CASSDRVTDTQYF. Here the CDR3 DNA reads TGTGCCAGCAGCGATAGGGTCACAGATACGCAGTATTTT.